A single sample gave rise to the 26 T cell receptor beta chains below, sequenced in a study of cytomegalovirus exposure and HLA in healthy donors. A multiplex PCR was run with 60 Vbeta primers and 13 Jbeta primers. Some clones are missing from TCRdb's copy, which holds only in-frame ones; the method was immunoSEQ multiplex PCR. The sample gives around 170,000 clones, around 80% of which show up once; more than 1.4% is in the top ten. Sequenced input: PBMCs. These receptors all come from a man aged 18 to 29 in good health and CMV-seronegative.

V and J are TRBV19 and TRBJ2-7; tentatively, D is TRBD2 (6 bases). Trimming pared 4 bases from V and 2 bases from J, leaving 12 bases between. Germline V gives CDR1 LNHDA, CDR2 SQIVND (reference sequence). This CDR3 has 14 residues. CDR3: CASSTQWRAYEQYF. The CDR3 nucleotides read TGTGCCAGTAGTACCCAGTGGAGGGCCTACGAGCAGTACTTC. The full variable domain, with the rest looked up from reference TRBV19 and TRBJ2-7, is DGGITQSPKYLFRKEGQNVTLSCEQNLNHDAMYWYRQDPGQGLRLIYYSQIVNDFQKGDIAEGYSVSREKKESFPLTVTSAQKNPTAFYLCASSTQWRAYEQYFGPGTRLTVT.

This clone was detected only a few times. The chain uses TRBV29-1 and TRBJ2-7; 9 nucleotides agree with TRBD1. The V gene's germline CDR1 is SQVTM and CDR2 ANQGSEA. J was trimmed by 2 bases and V by 7 bases; bases with no gene match: 18. The CDR3 has 17 amino acids. CDR3 in amino acids: CSAAGGTGRGGAYEQYF. The CDR3 nucleotides read TGCAGCGCCGCCGGGGGGACAGGGAGAGGAGGAGCCTACGAGCAGTACTTC.

This clone showed up just once. The rearrangement joins TRBV7-8 to TRBJ2-4; 11 bases agree with TRBD1. The ends lost 5 bases at V and 8 bases at J; junction bases unmatched: 5. The CDR3 has 14 amino acids. Germline CDR1 reads SGHVS; CDR2 reads FQNEAQ. The CDR3 is CASSIGTGGYIQYF. For the CDR3, the DNA is TGTGCCAGCAGCATCGGGACAGGGGGGTACATTCAGTACTTC.

With regard to this clone: The junction does not match germline at one end; this may be a read error. The chain combines TRBV7-7 with TRBJ2-5; TRBD2 agrees at 11 bases. The germline CDR1 and CDR2 sequences are SSHAT and FNYEAQ (reference sequence). CDR3 size: 15 residues. The CDR3 loop reads CASSLAGGRQETQYF. The DNA for the CDR3 is TGTGCTAGCAGCTTAGCGGGAGGGCGGCAAGAGACCCAGTACTTC.

This chain connects TRBV9 to TRBJ1-5; maybe TRBD1 (5 bases). The germline V gene encodes CDR1 SGDLS and CDR2 YYNGEE. The CDR3 length is 17 residues. Trimming stripped 3 bases from V and 2 bases from J, with 18 bases between. The CDR3 nucleotides are TGTGCCAGCAGCGCGAGCCCCCACAGGTCGCGCAATCAGCCCCAGCATTTT. It specifies CASSASPHRSRNQPQHF.

The chain combines TRBV9 with TRBJ2-2; TRBD1 is a possible D gene (5 bases). V shed 0 bases and J shed 7 bases, with 13 bases lying between them. CDR3 length equals 15 residues. CDR1 and CDR2 from the germline V gene are SGDLS and YYNGEE. CDR3 sequence (DNA): TGTGCCAGCAGCGTAGGTTGGCAGGGTGACGGGGAGCTGTTTTTT. Its protein product is CASSVGWQGDGELFF. Variable domain in full (rest from reference TRBV9 and TRBJ2-2): DSGVTQTPKHLITATGQRVTLRCSPRSGDLSVYWYQQSLDQGLQFLIQYYNGEERAKGNILERFSAQQFPDLHSELNLSSLELGDSALYFCASSVGWQGDGELFFGEGSRLTVL.

The chain combines TRBV15 with TRBJ1-5; 7 nucleotides line up with TRBD1. Germline V gene lookup returns CDR1 LNHNV and CDR2 YYDKDF (reference sequence). J gave up 0 bases and V 0 bases, and 14 bases lay outside the gene matches. The CDR3 has 20 amino acids. The CDR3 sequence is CATSREAPGTVLYSNQPQHF. CDR3 DNA: TGTGCCACCAGCAGAGAGGCACCCGGGACAGTGCTTTATAGCAATCAGCCCCAGCATTTT.

This chain links TRBV7-9 with TRBJ2-2; 7 positions agree with TRBD2. From germline, CDR1 is SEHNR and CDR2 FQNEAQ (reference sequence). CDR3 length: 16 residues. Trimming removed 4 bases from V and 8 bases from J; junction bases left unmatched: 13. The CDR3 bases are TGTGCCAGCAGCTCCGGGACTATACCATCACAGGGGGAGCTGTTTTTT. Protein: CASSSGTIPSQGELFF.

This clone was picked up a small number of times. The chain carries TRBV7-2 and TRBJ2-1; a possible D gene is TRBD2 (5 bases). The CDR3 sequence is 15 residues long. CDR1 is SGHTA, CDR2 FQGNSA, per germline. The V end was cut by 4 bases, the J end by 5 bases, with 15 bases between. This CDR3 is CASSSFGRANNEQFF. The CDR3 DNA sequence: TGTGCCAGCAGCTCGTTCGGGCGGGCCAACAATGAGCAGTTCTTC.

The genes are TRBV6-1 and TRBJ1-2, with TRBD1 matching over 8 bases. The CDR3 has 13 amino acids. V lost 11 bases, J lost 3 bases, and 8 bases stayed unmatched. Per germline, CDR1 MNHNS and CDR2 SASEGT. The CDR3 loop reads CACAGGTYYGYTF. For the CDR3, the DNA is TGTGCCTGCGCAGGGGGCACTTACTATGGCTACACCTTC.

This chain connects TRBV6-5 to TRBJ1-5; TRBD1 is a possible D gene (5 bases). V lost 2 bases and J lost 4, with 9 bases in between. Germline lookup yields CDR1 MNHEY and CDR2 SVGAGI. The CDR3 covers 14 residues. The CDR3 reads CASSYAGLNQPQHF. In DNA, the CDR3 is TGTGCCAGCAGTTACGCGGGGCTTAATCAGCCCCAGCATTTT.

The chain employs TRBV5-6 and TRBJ1-6; D remains unclear. The CDR3 extends over 15 amino acids. Germline lookup yields CDR1 SGHDT and CDR2 YYEEEE. V gave up 2 bases and J gave up 0 bases, with 6 bases separating them. CDR3 protein: CASSLLSSYNSPLHF. As DNA, the CDR3 is TGTGCCAGCAGCTTACTTAGCTCCTATAATTCACCCCTCCACTTT. Variable domain in full (rest from reference TRBV5-6 and TRBJ1-6): DAGVTQSPTHLIKTRGQQVTLRCSPKSGHDTVSWYQQALGQGPQFIFQYYEEEERQRGNFPDRFSGHQFPNYSSELNVNALLLGDSALYLCASSLLSSYNSPLHFGNGTRLTVT.

The chain uses TRBV6-1 and TRBJ1-6; D is unclear. There are 16 residues in the CDR3. V lost 6 bases, J lost 4 bases, and 16 bases lay in between. CDR1 and CDR2 from the germline V gene are MNHNS and SASEGT. The CDR3 DNA reads as TGTGCCAGCAGGGAAAATTCCGCCCTATATAATTCACCCCTCCACTTT. Protein: CASRENSALYNSPLHF.

The table lists this clone with a few counts. The chain uses TRBV30 and TRBJ1-6, with 8 bases matching TRBD1. Germline assignment: CDR1 GTSNPN and CDR2 SVGIG (reference sequence). Losses at the gene ends were 3 bases for V and 8 bases for J; bases not matched to a gene: 9. The CDR3 is made up of 15 amino acids. The CDR3 here is CAWRGGDRTYSPLHF. DNA of the CDR3: TGTGCCTGGAGGGGGGGGGACAGGACCTATTCACCCCTCCACTTT.

This chain joins TRBV10-3 and TRBJ1-1; 10 bases are a match to TRBD1. The germline V gene has CDR1 ENHRY and CDR2 SYGVKD. This CDR3 has 18 amino acids. J gave up 0 bases and V 2 bases, and 9 bases lay outside the gene matches. CDR3 amino acids: CAISERGPGTGVNTEAFF. CDR3 sequence (DNA): TGTGCCATCAGTGAGAGGGGGCCGGGGACAGGGGTGAACACTGAAGCTTTCTTT.

The rearrangement uses TRBV5-4 and TRBJ1-2; 7 bases align to TRBD1. After removal of 4 bases from V and 5 bases from J, the junction contained 8 bases not matched to a gene. The germline CDR1 and CDR2 sequences are SGHNT and YYREEE (reference sequence). CDR3 length: 14 residues. Written as DNA, the CDR3 is TGTGCCAGCAGCCCACGGTTGGGACAGTATGGCTACACCTTC. Its translation: CASSPRLGQYGYTF. Variable domain in full (rest from reference TRBV5-4 and TRBJ1-2): ETGVTQSPTHLIKTRGQQVTLRCSSQSGHNTVSWYQQALGQGPQFIFQYYREEENGRGNFPPRFSGLQFPNYSSELNVNALELDDSALYLCASSPRLGQYGYTFGSGTRLTVV.

This clone was recorded at least ten times. This chain connects TRBV6-1 to TRBJ2-7; 9 positions match TRBD2. Trimming at V came to 2 bases and at J to 0 bases, leaving 2 bases not matched to a gene. This CDR3 has 15 amino acids. Germline V CDR1 and CDR2: MNHNS, SASEGT. In DNA form, the CDR3 reads TGTGCCAGCAGTGAATTAGCGGGGGACTCCTACGAGCAGTACTTC. Residues: CASSELAGDSYEQYF.

The chain recombines TRBV13 with TRBJ1-1, with TRBD1 identical over 8 bases. There are 15 residues in the CDR3. Germline V gene lookup returns CDR1 PRHDT and CDR2 FYEKMQ (reference sequence). J was trimmed by 1 base and V by 4 bases; bases with no gene match: 5. The CDR3 nucleotides read TGTGCCAGCAGCTCGGGAGACAGGGGGAACACTGAAGCTTTCTTT. Translated, it gives CASSSGDRGNTEAFF.

V is TRBV9 and J is TRBJ1-5; D is unresolved. The CDR3 loop spans 13 amino acids. Germline V gene data show CDR1 as SGDLS and CDR2 as YYNGEE. The V gene lost 0 bases and the J gene lost 6 bases, with 7 bases spanning the gap. The CDR3, as DNA: TGTGCCAGCAGCGTAGCTGAGGGTCAGCCCCAGCATTTT. Translated, it gives CASSVAEGQPQHF.

The chain has TRBV4-1 and TRBJ2-3; 12 bases line up with TRBD2. Germline trimming cut 3 bases from V and 6 bases from J; bases unmatched to any gene: 13. The CDR3 covers 18 residues. CDR1 is MGHRA and CDR2 is YSYEKL in the germline V gene. CDR3 residues: CASSHSASGGAPPDTQYF. The CDR3 DNA reads TGCGCCAGCAGCCATTCAGCTAGCGGGGGGGCCCCCCCCGATACGCAGTATTTT.

This clone has only a few counts. The chain carries TRBV14 and TRBJ2-5, with TRBD2 identical over 12 bases. The DNA end favors TRBJ2-7, so the J call may be wrong. The CDR3 has 16 amino acids. Germline lookup yields CDR1 SGHDN and CDR2 FVKESK. The CDR3, as DNA: TGTGCCAGCAGCCACATTACTAGCGGGGGGTTTTACGAGCAGTACTTC. Amino acids: CASSHITSGGFYEQYF.

CDR3 residues: CASSQSGGGYTF. The CDR3 region has the DNA TGCGCCAGCAGTCAGTCAGGGGGTGGCTACACCTTC. The chain couples TRBV5-1 to TRBJ1-2, with 7 bases identical to TRBD1. After removal of 5 bases from V and 7 bases from J, the junction contained 5 bases not matched to a gene. This CDR3 contains 12 residues. Germline V gene data show CDR1 as SGHRS and CDR2 as YFSETQ. The complete variable domain, with remaining parts taken from reference TRBV5-1 and TRBJ1-2, reads KAGVTQTPRYLIKTRGQQVTLSCSPISGHRSVSWYQQTPGQGLQFLFEYFSETQRNKGNFPGRFSGRQFSNSRSEMNVSTLELGDSALYLCASSQSGGGYTFGSGTRLTVV.

This rearrangement joins TRBV15 to TRBJ2-5; D gene ambiguous. The J call is doubtful: the DNA matches TRBJ2-7 better. The CDR3 is made up of 13 amino acids. Germline CDR1 LNHNV, CDR2 YYDKDF (reference sequence). CDR3 DNA sequence: TGTGCCACCAGCAGACTTACGTCGAACGAGCAGTACTTC. Amino acids: CATSRLTSNEQYF.

The chain employs TRBV5-1 and TRBJ1-4; D gene ambiguous. CDR1 and CDR2 (germline): SGHRS, YFSETQ. The CDR3 length is 14 residues. Trimming cost V 0 bases and J 4 bases, with 7 bases left between them. The CDR3 coding sequence is TGCGCCAGCAGCTTGGGAGGGAATAATGAAAAACTGTTTTTT. Translated: CASSLGGNNEKLFF.

This clone was counted only a few times. V is TRBV11-3 and J is TRBJ2-1, with 9 bases matching TRBD2. This CDR3 has 16 amino acids. The V gene end was trimmed by 1 base and the J gene end by 4 bases; junction bases not matched to a gene: 5. The germline CDR1 and CDR2 sequences are SGHNT and YENEEA. In DNA form, the CDR3 reads TGTGCCAGCAGCTTAGCCGTGACTAGCGGTTACAATGAGCAGTTCTTC. Amino acid sequence: CASSLAVTSGYNEQFF. The full variable domain, its missing parts supplied by reference TRBV11-3 and TRBJ2-1, is EAGVVQSPRYKIIEKKQPVAFWCNPISGHNTLYWYLQNLGQGPELLIRYENEEAVDDSQLPKDRFSAERLKGVDSTLKIQPAELGDSAVYLCASSLAVTSGYNEQFFGPGTRLTVL.

This clone has only a few counts. The rearrangement links TRBV5-8 to TRBJ1-4, with D unresolved. V lost 4 bases and J lost 6, with 10 bases in between. CDR1 is SGHTS and CDR2 is YDEGEE in the germline V gene. This CDR3 has 13 residues. CDR3 sequence reads: CASSRQVYEKLFF. CDR3 DNA: TGTGCCAGCAGCCGGCAGGTCTATGAAAAACTGTTTTTT.